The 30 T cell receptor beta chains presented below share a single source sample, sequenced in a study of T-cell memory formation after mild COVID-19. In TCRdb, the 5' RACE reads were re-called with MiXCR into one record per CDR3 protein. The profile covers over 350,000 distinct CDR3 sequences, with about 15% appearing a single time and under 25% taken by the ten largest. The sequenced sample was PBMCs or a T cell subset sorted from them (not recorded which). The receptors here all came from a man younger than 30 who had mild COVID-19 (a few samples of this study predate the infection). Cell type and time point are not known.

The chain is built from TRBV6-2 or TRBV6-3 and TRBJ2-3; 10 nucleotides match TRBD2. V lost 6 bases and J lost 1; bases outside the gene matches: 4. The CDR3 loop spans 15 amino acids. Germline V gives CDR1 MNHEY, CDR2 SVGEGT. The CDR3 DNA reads TGTGCCAGCAGCATACTAGCGGGGCGCACAGATACGCAGTATTTT. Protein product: CASSILAGRTDTQYF.

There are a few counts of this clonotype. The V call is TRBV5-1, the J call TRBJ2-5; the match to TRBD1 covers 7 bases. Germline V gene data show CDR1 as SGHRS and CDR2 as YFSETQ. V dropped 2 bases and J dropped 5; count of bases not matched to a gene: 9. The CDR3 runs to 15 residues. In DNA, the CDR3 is TGCGCCAGCAGCTTCCTAGGGGGCGAGTCGGAGACCCAGTACTTC. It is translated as CASSFLGGESETQYF.

The CDR3 DNA reads as TGTGCCAGCAGTTTCATGGTCTCGGGTCAGCCCCAGCATTTT. Its translation is CASSFMVSGQPQHF. The rearrangement links TRBV12-3 or TRBV12-4 to TRBJ1-5; D uncertain. CDR3 length equals 14 residues. Trimming pared 3 bases from V and 6 bases from J, leaving 12 bases between.

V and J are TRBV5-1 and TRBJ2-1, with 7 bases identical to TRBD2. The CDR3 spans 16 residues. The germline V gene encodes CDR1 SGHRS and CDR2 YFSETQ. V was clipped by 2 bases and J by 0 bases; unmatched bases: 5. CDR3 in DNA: TGCGCCAGCAGCTTAGGACTAGGAAGCTCCTACAATGAGCAGTTCTTC. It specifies CASSLGLGSSYNEQFF.

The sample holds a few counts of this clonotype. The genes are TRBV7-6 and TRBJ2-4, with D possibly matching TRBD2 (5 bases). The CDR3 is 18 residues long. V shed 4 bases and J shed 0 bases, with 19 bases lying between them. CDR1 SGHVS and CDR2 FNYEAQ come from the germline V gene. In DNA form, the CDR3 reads TGTGCCAGCAGCTCTATTCGCGGGCAGGCGGGAGCCAAAAACATTCAGTACTTC. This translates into CASSSIRGQAGAKNIQYF.

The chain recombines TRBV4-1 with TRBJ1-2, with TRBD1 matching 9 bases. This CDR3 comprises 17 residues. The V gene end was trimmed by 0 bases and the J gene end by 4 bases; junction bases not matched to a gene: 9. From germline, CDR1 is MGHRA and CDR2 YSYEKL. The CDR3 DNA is TGCGCCAGCAGCCAAGACCGGGGCGGGACAGGGATCTATGGCTACACCTTC. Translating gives CASSQDRGGTGIYGYTF.

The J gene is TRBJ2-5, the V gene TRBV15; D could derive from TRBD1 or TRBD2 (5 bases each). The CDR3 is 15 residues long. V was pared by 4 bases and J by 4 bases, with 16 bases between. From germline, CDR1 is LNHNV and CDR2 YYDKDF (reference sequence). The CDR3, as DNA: TGTGCCACCAGCACGACAGTAGGTGGGAGAGAGACCCAGTACTTC. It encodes CATSTTVGGRETQYF.

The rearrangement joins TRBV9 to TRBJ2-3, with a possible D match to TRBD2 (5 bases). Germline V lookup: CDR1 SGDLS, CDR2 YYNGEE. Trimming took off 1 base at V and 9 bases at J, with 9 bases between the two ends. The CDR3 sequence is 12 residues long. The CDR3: CASSVREGTQYF. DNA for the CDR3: TGTGCCAGCAGCGTAAGAGAGGGAACGCAGTATTTT.

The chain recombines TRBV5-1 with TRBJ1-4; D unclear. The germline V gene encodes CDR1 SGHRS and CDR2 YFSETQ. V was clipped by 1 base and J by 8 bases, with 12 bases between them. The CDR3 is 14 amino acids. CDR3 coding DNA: TGCGCCAGCAGCTTGCGCGGAGCTACGGAAAAACTGTTTTTT. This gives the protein CASSLRGATEKLFF.

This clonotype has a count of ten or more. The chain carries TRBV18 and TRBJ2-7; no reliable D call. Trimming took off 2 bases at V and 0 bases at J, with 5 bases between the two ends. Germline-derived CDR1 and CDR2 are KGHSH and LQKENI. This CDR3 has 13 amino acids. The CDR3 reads CASSPEPSYEQYF. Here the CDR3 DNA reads TGTGCCAGCTCACCAGAACCCTCCTACGAGCAGTACTTC.

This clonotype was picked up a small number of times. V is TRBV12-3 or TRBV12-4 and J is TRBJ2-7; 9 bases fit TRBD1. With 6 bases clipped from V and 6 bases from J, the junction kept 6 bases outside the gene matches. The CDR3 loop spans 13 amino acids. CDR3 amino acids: CASSWDREREQYV. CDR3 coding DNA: TGTGCCAGCAGCTGGGACAGGGAGCGCGAGCAGTACGTC.

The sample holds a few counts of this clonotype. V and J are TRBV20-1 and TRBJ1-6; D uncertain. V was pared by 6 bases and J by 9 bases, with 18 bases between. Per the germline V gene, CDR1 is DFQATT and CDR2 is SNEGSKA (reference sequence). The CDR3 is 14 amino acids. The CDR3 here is CSALTTRAGSPLHF. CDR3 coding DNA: TGCAGTGCCTTGACCACCCGGGCCGGTTCACCCCTCCACTTT.

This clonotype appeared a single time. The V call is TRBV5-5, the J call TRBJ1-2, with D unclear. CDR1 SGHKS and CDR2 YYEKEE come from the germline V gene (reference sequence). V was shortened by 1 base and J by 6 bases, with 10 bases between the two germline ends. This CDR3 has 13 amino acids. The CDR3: CASSLSQMNGYTF. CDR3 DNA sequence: TGTGCCAGCAGCTTGTCTCAGATGAATGGCTACACCTTC.

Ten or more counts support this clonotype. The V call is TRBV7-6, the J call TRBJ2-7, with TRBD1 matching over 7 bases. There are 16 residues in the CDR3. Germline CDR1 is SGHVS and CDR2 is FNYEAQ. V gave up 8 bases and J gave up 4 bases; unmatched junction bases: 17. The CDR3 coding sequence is TGTGCCAGCGCCCTGGAGACAGGGCCTTACTCTTACGAGCAGTACTTC. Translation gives CASALETGPYSYEQYF. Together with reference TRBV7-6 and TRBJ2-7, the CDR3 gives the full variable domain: GAGVSQSPRYKVTKRGQDVALRCDPISGHVSLYWYRQALGQGPEFLTYFNYEAQQDKSGLPNDRFSAERPEGSISTLTIQRTEQRDSAMYRCASALETGPYSYEQYFGPGTRLTVT.

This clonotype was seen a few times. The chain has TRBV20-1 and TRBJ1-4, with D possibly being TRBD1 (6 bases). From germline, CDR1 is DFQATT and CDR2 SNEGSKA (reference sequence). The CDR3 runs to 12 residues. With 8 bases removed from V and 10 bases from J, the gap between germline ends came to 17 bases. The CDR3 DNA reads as TGCAGTCTACCACAGACAGGAGGAAAACTGTTTTTT. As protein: CSLPQTGGKLFF.

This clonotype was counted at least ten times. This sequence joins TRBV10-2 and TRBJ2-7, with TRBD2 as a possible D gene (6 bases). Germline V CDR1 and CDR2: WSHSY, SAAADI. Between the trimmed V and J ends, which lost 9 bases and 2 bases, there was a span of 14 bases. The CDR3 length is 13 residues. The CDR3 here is CASSRRETYEQYF. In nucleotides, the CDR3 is TGCGCCAGTTCTAGGCGGGAAACCTACGAGCAGTACTTC.

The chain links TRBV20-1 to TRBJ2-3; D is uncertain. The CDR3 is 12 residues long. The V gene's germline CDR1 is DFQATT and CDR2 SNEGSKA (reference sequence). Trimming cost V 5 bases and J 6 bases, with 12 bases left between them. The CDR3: CSADQVADTQYF. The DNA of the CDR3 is TGCAGTGCTGACCAGGTTGCCGATACGCAGTATTTT.

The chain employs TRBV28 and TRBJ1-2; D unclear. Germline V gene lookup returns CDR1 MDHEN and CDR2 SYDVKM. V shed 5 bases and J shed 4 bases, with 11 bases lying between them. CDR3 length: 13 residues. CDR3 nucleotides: TGTGCCAGCAGTGTCTTGCGAGCCTATGGCTACACCTTC. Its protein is CASSVLRAYGYTF.

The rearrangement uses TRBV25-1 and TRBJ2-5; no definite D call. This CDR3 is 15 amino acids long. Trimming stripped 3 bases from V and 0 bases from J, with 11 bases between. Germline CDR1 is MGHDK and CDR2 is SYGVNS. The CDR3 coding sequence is TGTGCCAGCAGTGACGGCATGGACGACCAAGAGACCCAGTACTTC. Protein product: CASSDGMDDQETQYF.

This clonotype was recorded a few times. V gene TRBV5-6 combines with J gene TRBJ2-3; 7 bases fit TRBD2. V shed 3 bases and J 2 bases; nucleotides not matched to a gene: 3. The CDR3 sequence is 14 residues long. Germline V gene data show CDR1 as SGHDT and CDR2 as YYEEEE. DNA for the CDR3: TGTGCCAGCAGCTCACTAGCGTTCACAGATACGCAGTATTTT. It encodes CASSSLAFTDTQYF.

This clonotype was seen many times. CDR3 loop: CASSPAGLGNTDTQYF. Here the CDR3 DNA reads TGCGCCAGCAGCCCAGCGGGGCTTGGAAACACAGATACGCAGTATTTT. The rearrangement joins TRBV5-1 to TRBJ2-3; 7 bases are shared with TRBD2. J was trimmed by 2 bases and V by 4 bases; bases with no gene match: 10. The CDR3 is made up of 16 amino acids. Germline CDR1 reads SGHRS; CDR2 reads YFSETQ. Full variable domain (rest looked up from reference TRBV5-1 and TRBJ2-3): KAGVTQTPRYLIKTRGQQVTLSCSPISGHRSVSWYQQTPGQGLQFLFEYFSETQRNKGNFPGRFSGRQFSNSRSEMNVSTLELGDSALYLCASSPAGLGNTDTQYFGPGTRLTVL.

The CDR3 spells CASSLDGARELFF. As DNA, the CDR3 is TGCGCCAGCAGCCTGGACGGAGCGAGAGAACTGTTTTTT. V gene TRBV5-1 combines with J gene TRBJ1-4; D call uncertain. Trimming cost V 4 bases and J 12 bases, with 16 bases left between them. CDR1 is SGHRS and CDR2 is YFSETQ in the germline V gene. This CDR3 has 13 residues.

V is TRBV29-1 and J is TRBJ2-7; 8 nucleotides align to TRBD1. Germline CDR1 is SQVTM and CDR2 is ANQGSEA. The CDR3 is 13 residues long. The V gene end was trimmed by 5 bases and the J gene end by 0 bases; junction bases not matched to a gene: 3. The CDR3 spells CSVQTGASYEQYF. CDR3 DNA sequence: TGCAGCGTTCAGACAGGGGCCTCCTACGAGCAGTACTTC.

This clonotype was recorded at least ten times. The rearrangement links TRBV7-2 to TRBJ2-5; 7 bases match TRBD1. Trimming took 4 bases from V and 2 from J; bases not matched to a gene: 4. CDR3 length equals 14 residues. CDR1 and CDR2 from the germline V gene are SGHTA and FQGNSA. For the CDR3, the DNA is TGTGCCAGCAGCTACCCGGGACAGCAAGAGACCCAGTACTTC. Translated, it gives CASSYPGQQETQYF.

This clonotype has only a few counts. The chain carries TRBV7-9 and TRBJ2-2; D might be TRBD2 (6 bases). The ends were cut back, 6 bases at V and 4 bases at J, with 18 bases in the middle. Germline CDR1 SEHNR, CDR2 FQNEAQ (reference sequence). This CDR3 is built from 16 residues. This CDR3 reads CASSSTGVRGTGELFF. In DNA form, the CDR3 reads TGTGCCAGCAGTTCTACGGGAGTCCGGGGCACCGGGGAGCTGTTTTTT.

In DNA form, the CDR3 reads TGTGCCAGCAGTTTTCTGGGCATAAACACCGGGGAGCTGTTTTTT. As protein: CASSFLGINTGELFF. The chain carries TRBV27 and TRBJ2-2; D gene uncertain. The V and J ends lost 3 bases and 2 bases respectively, with 10 bases between them. Germline V gene sequence: CDR1 MNHEY, CDR2 SMNVEV (reference sequence). The CDR3 spans 15 residues.

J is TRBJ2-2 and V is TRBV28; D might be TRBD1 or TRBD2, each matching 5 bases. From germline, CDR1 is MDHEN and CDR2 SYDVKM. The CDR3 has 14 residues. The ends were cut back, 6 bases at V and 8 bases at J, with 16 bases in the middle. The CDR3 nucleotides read TGTGCCAGCAGGACTACCCCGGGGCTGGGGGAGCTGTTTTTT. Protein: CASRTTPGLGELFF.

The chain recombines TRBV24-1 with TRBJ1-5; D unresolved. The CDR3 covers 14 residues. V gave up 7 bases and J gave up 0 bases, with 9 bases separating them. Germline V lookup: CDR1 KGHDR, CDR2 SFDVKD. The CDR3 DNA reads TGTGCCACCAGGGGTGGGGATAGCAATCAGCCCCAGCATTTT. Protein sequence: CATRGGDSNQPQHF.

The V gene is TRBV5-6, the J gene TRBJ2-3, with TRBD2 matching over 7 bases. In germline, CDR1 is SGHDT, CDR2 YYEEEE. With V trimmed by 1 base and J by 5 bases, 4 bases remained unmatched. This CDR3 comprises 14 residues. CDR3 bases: TGTGCCAGCAGCTTGCGGGGGGTAGGAGATACGCAGTATTTT. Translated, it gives CASSLRGVGDTQYF.

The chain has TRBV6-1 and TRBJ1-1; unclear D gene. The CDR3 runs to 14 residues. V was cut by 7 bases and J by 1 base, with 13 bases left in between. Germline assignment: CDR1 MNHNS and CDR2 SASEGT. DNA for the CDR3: TGTGCCAGCAATTCCGGCGAATCGAACACTGAAGCTTTCTTT. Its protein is CASNSGESNTEAFF.